This entry concerns a single T cell receptor beta chain. What it binds is unknown. This specimen belongs to a study of T cells expressing NK-cell markers. Study observations and caveats: CD8+ T cells in 5 or 6 donors included dominant NKG2C+ clonotypes at roughly 1.0-7.0%.

Germline lookup yields CDR1 SGHDN and CDR2 FVKESK. This CDR3 is 14 amino acids long. TCRdb re-analyzed the 5' RACE reads; it lists each CDR3 protein once, without DNA. The sample totals almost 450,000 distinct CDR3 sequences. Sequenced sample: blood T cells: a sorted CD56 or NKG2C T cell subset, CD4+ or CD8+ T cells, or bulk PBMC T cells (not recorded which). The clonotype originates from a woman aged 18 to 75 in good health. The V and J genes are TRBV14 and TRBJ2-7; the TCRdb call, TRBD1, lacks DNA for checking. CDR3 amino acids: CASSQGPGAYEQYF.